This T cell receptor (beta chain) comes out of a study of blood T cell repertoires in COVID-19. Study overall: The United States, Italy and Spain were the sources of the acute and convalescent COVID-19 samples. T cells, B-cell-depleted T cells, or PBMCs provided the cDNA or gDNA that served as material.

Trimming cost V 3 bases and J 6 bases; bases outside gene matches: 1. This CDR3 contains 13 residues. Germline-derived CDR1 and CDR2 are SGDLS and YYNGEE. As originally analysed: By means of reference gene primer amplification, nucleated cell counts were estimated. Sequenced by immunoSEQ multiplex PCR; TCRdb stores in-frame clones only, minus some. The V and J calls and clone size come from that table; D and trimming were worked out from the DNA. There are roughly 70,000 clones in the sample; roughly 84% occur only once, and approximately 29% lies in the top ten. The receptor was isolated from a woman older than 75 with active or convalescent COVID-19. The material sequenced was peripheral blood. The chain employs TRBV9 and TRBJ2-4; 9 bases agree with TRBD1. CDR3 residues: CASSATGGNIQYF. In DNA, the CDR3 is TGTGCCAGCAGCGCGACAGGGGGAAACATTCAGTACTTC.